Listed here are 17 T cell receptor beta chains from one sample, sequenced in a study of T-cell reconstitution after alpha-beta-depleted transplantation in children. Researchers prepared the TCRbeta library using unique molecular identifiers, the study reports. TCRdb processed the PCR reads anew with MiXCR; each CDR3 protein has one entry. The sample lists 100,000 to 120,000 distinct CDR3 sequences, about a tenth occurring once. The material sequenced was PBMCs from the stem cell graft donor, taken from the stem cell graft. These receptors came from a human donor who donated a stem cell graft to a child with acute lymphoblastic leukemia.

This clonotype was recorded many times. The V gene is TRBV6-2 or TRBV6-3, the J gene TRBJ2-3; D possibly corresponds to TRBD1 (6 bases). Germline V gives CDR1 MNHEY, CDR2 SVGEGT. The V gene lost 0 bases and the J gene lost 2 bases, with 9 bases spanning the gap. This CDR3 comprises 15 residues. CDR3 loop: CASSYSTGSTDTQYF. The CDR3 DNA reads TGTGCCAGCAGTTACTCCACAGGGTCCACAGATACGCAGTATTTT.

At least ten counts were recorded for this clonotype. This chain joins TRBV7-9 and TRBJ2-1, with 7 bases fitting TRBD1. Germline CDR1 SEHNR, CDR2 FQNEAQ (reference sequence). This CDR3 has 14 residues. V dropped 5 bases and J dropped 6; count of bases not matched to a gene: 7. The DNA for the CDR3 is TGTGCCAGCAGCCGCCGACAGGGTATCAATGAGCAGTTCTTC. It encodes CASSRRQGINEQFF.

This clonotype occurred many times. CDR3: CASSQGSFRRGDIYNEQFF. DNA for the CDR3: TGCGCCAGCAGCCAAGGATCCTTTCGCCGGGGGGACATCTACAATGAGCAGTTCTTC. The J gene is TRBJ2-1, the V gene TRBV4-1; possible D gene TRBD2, 7 bases. Trimming removed 1 base from V and 3 bases from J, with 22 bases in between. Germline CDR1 is MGHRA and CDR2 is YSYEKL. The CDR3 runs to 19 residues.

This clonotype was counted many times. The rearrangement joins TRBV5-1 to TRBJ1-4, with 8 nucleotides matching TRBD1. The J segment lost 0 bases and the V segment lost 4 bases, leaving 2 bases of the junction unmatched. This CDR3 spans 15 amino acids. Germline loops: CDR1 SGHRS, CDR2 YFSETQ. The CDR3 sequence: CASSGTGSTNEKLFF. CDR3 nucleotide sequence: TGCGCCAGCAGCGGGACAGGTTCAACTAATGAAAAACTGTTTTTT.

Only one count was recorded for this clonotype. With a much larger clone just one base away, this may be a read error. This chain links TRBV19 with TRBJ1-2; the D is unclear. There are 12 residues in the CDR3. Germline V gene sequence: CDR1 LNHDA, CDR2 SQIVND (reference sequence). The CDR3 nucleotides are TGTGCCAGTAGTATCCTGGACTATGGCCACACCTTC. It is translated as CASSILDYGHTF.

At least ten counts were recorded for this clonotype. The chain carries TRBV7-2 and TRBJ1-5, with 7 bases that match TRBD1. The V and J ends lost 1 base and 4 bases, in that order; junction bases with no gene match: 4. Germline CDR1 is SGHTA and CDR2 is FQGNSA. The length of the CDR3 is 15 residues. This CDR3 reads CASSLGTQGNQPQHF. The CDR3 DNA is TGTGCCAGCAGCTTAGGAACACAGGGGAATCAGCCCCAGCATTTT.

This clonotype has a count of ten or more. The chain employs TRBV12-3 or TRBV12-4 and TRBJ1-1, with 10 bases fitting TRBD1. J lost 8 bases, V lost 5 bases, and 14 bases had no gene match. The CDR3 is made up of 16 amino acids. The DNA of the CDR3 is TGTGCCAGCAGTCCCCCGGGACAGGGGTCAAGACCGGAAGCTTTCTTT. It codes for CASSPPGQGSRPEAFF.

This clonotype has a count of ten or more. The chain links TRBV7-8 to TRBJ1-3; D uncertain. The germline V and J ends were trimmed by 2 bases and 0 bases, with 14 bases remaining between them. Germline V gene data show CDR1 as SGHVS and CDR2 as FQNEAQ. This CDR3 contains 17 residues. The DNA for the CDR3 is TGTGCCAGCAGCTTACGGGCCCTGCGGGCCTCTGGAAACACCATATATTTT. Translating it yields CASSLRALRASGNTIYF.

This clonotype occurred many times. V gene TRBV7-2 combines with J gene TRBJ1-2; perhaps TRBD1 as D (6 bases). CDR3 size: 15 residues. V was cut by 1 base and J by 3 bases, with 12 bases left in between. Germline CDR1 reads SGHTA; CDR2 reads FQGNSA. In nucleotides, the CDR3 is TGTGCCAGCAGCTTAGGGGGCAGGGGATACTATGGCTACACCTTC. This translates into CASSLGGRGYYGYTF.

This chain connects TRBV7-9 to TRBJ1-4; D is perhaps TRBD1 (6 bases). In germline, CDR1 is SEHNR, CDR2 FQNEAQ (reference sequence). V was pared by 8 bases and J by 3 bases, with 10 bases between. The CDR3 runs 13 residues. The CDR3: CASREGANEKLFF. The CDR3 bases are TGTGCCAGCCGAGAGGGGGCTAATGAAAAACTGTTTTTT.

This clonotype was found many times. The rearrangement uses TRBV6-5 and TRBJ2-3; D uncertain. Trimming shortened V by 4 bases and J by 1 base, and 15 bases separated the two germline ends. The CDR3 loop spans 16 amino acids. The V gene's germline CDR1 is MNHEY and CDR2 SVGAGI. CDR3 region: CASSSPGTQGTDTQYF. CDR3 bases: TGTGCCAGCAGTTCCCCAGGTACTCAGGGCACAGATACGCAGTATTTT.

This clonotype was seen repeatedly, ten times or more. The chain recombines TRBV12-3 or TRBV12-4 with TRBJ1-5; no clear D. The CDR3 loop spans 12 amino acids. V gave up 7 bases and J gave up 5 bases, with 9 bases separating them. The DNA of the CDR3 is TGTGCCAGCACTAGGGATTATCAGCCCCAGCATTTT. Its protein is CASTRDYQPQHF.

This clonotype was detected ten times or more. The V and J genes are TRBV18 and TRBJ1-5; tentatively, D is TRBD1 (5 bases). V lost 6 bases to trimming and J lost 4 bases, with 10 bases between them. There are 13 residues in the CDR3. Germline CDR1 and CDR2: KGHSH and LQKENI. In DNA, the CDR3 is TGTGCCAGCTCCCCGGACAAGAATCAGCCCCAGCATTTT. The encoded protein is CASSPDKNQPQHF. Full variable domain (missing parts from reference TRBV18 and TRBJ1-5): NAGVMQNPRHLVRRRGQEARLRCSPMKGHSHVYWYRQLPEEGLKFMVYLQKENIIDESGMPKERFSAEFPKEGPSILRIQQVVRGDSAAYFCASSPDKNQPQHFGDGTRLSIL.

This clonotype has ten or more counts. The chain recombines TRBV20-1 with TRBJ2-5; no reliable D call. V was cut by 3 bases and J by 2 bases, with 7 bases left in between. This CDR3 is 12 amino acids long. Per the germline V gene, CDR1 is DFQATT and CDR2 is SNEGSKA (reference sequence). CDR3: CSASARQETQYF. The CDR3 DNA follows: TGCAGTGCTAGCGCGCGGCAAGAGACCCAGTACTTC.

The CDR3 region is CASSLRQASSYNSPLHF. In DNA form, the CDR3 reads TGTGCCAGCAGCTTAAGACAGGCGAGCTCCTATAATTCACCCCTCCACTTT. The chain couples TRBV5-6 to TRBJ1-6; D may be TRBD1 (6 bases). The length of the CDR3 is 17 residues. Trimming left V 2 bases short and J 0 bases short, with 12 bases between. Germline values: CDR1 SGHDT, CDR2 YYEEEE. The whole variable domain, filled in from reference TRBV5-6 and TRBJ1-6, reads DAGVTQSPTHLIKTRGQQVTLRCSPKSGHDTVSWYQQALGQGPQFIFQYYEEEERQRGNFPDRFSGHQFPNYSSELNVNALLLGDSALYLCASSLRQASSYNSPLHFGNGTRLTVT.

This clonotype was counted many times. The chain uses TRBV27 and TRBJ2-1; D is perhaps TRBD2 (7 bases). From germline, CDR1 is MNHEY and CDR2 SMNVEV (reference sequence). The CDR3 is 15 amino acids. V dropped 5 bases and J dropped 7 bases, with 18 bases sitting between them. Here the CDR3 DNA reads TGTGCCAGCAGTCCGCGGGGAGGGGGTTTGAATGAGCAGTTCTTC. Protein: CASSPRGGGLNEQFF.

This clonotype was recorded many times. The chain combines TRBV5-1 with TRBJ2-6; D is possibly TRBD2 (7 bases). Germline CDR1 is SGHRS and CDR2 is YFSETQ. This CDR3 has 16 amino acids. Between the trimmed V and J ends, which lost 5 bases and 0 bases, there was a span of 12 bases. CDR3 DNA sequence: TGCGCCAGCAGAGGGGGGGCCCTCTCTGGGGCCAACGTCCTGACTTTC. The encoded protein is CASRGGALSGANVLTF.